This entry is about one T cell receptor (beta chain). Its antigen is as yet unknown. This record comes from a study of CD8+ T cells in alopecia areata. Germline CDR1 and CDR2: SEHNR and FQNEAQ (reference sequence). The CDR3 totals 13 residues. V was clipped by 4 bases and J by 1 base, with 8 bases between them. RNA was extracted and reverse transcribed into cDNA as the sequencing template. The table came from immunoSEQ multiplex PCR; TCRdb's copy has only in-frame clones and leaves some out. The sample contains 80,000 to 95,000 clones, about 40% of which appear only once. As to treatment: oral pan-JAK inhibitor, 5-10 mg twice daily. Peripheral blood and lesional scalp punch biopsies came from alopecia areata patients. Study-level findings and limits: Lesional scalp, notably in alopecia totalis/universalis, had clonality above that of normal scalp.

The sequence was obtained from a human donor with alopecia areata. Sequencing used CD8+ T cells sorted from blood, obtained at week 24, from a patient treated with tofacitinib. This sequence joins TRBV7-9 and TRBJ2-7; a weak D match, TRBD1 (5 bases). CDR3 sequence: CASSSRQSYEQYF. CDR3 nucleotide sequence: TGTGCCAGCAGCTCTAGACAGTCCTACGAGCAGTACTTC.